This is a list of T cell receptor beta chains from one sample in a study of blood T cell repertoires in COVID-19. Measured with immunoSEQ multiplex PCR; TCRdb has only the in-frame clones, and not every one. The table includes 200,000 to 250,000 clones, around nine tenths detected once. Sequenced: peripheral blood. The receptors here all came from a man between 60 and 75 years old with acute or convalescent COVID-19. Both conserved end residues are part of each CDR3. The order of the fields is V gene, clone size, J gene, D gene, CDR3 protein, CDR3 DNA. The D gene is left open where the match is weak. Some rows have no size entry. The others give once, few or many, or a class for an expanded clone.

V: TRBV21-1; size: NA; J: TRBJ1-2; D: NA; CDR3: CASSKRGPGQALYGYTF; DNA: TGTGCCAGCAGCAAACGAGGTCCAGGGCAGGCCCTATATGGCTACACCTTC
V: TRBV20-1; size: NA; J: TRBJ2-7; D: NA; CDR3: CSASAWGQGSYEQYF; DNA: TGCAGTGCTAGTGCTTGGGGACAAGGCTCCTACGAGCAGTACTTC
V: TRBV28; size: NA; J: TRBJ2-1; D: NA; CDR3: CASRTGAGDEQFF; DNA: TGTGCCAGCAGGACTGGGGCAGGGGATGAGCAGTTCTTC
V: TRBV5-1; size: NA; J: TRBJ1-6; D: TRBD1; CDR3: CASMRVGTVGHSPLHF; DNA: TGCGCCAGCATGAGGGTCGGGACAGTGGGGCATTCACCCCTCCACTTT
V: TRBV5-6; size: NA; J: TRBJ1-5; D: NA; CDR3: CASSMMQDYNQPQHF; DNA: TGTGCCAGCAGCATGATGCAGGACTACAATCAGCCCCAGCATTTT
V: TRBV19; size: NA; J: TRBJ2-7; D: TRBD1; CDR3: CASSITGTGGNEQYF; DNA: TGTGCCAGTAGTATCACCGGGACAGGTGGGAACGAGCAGTACTTC
V: TRBV6-1; size: NA; J: TRBJ1-5; D: NA; CDR3: CASSEAGNRKQPQHF; DNA: TGTGCCAGCAGTGAAGCGGGCAATCGGAAACAGCCCCAGCATTTT
V: TRBV7-8; size: once; J: TRBJ1-2; D: NA; CDR3: CASSLSVNYGYTF; DNA: TGTGCCAGCAGCTTATCCGTTAACTATGGCTACACCTTC
V: TRBV30; size: NA; J: TRBJ1-4; D: NA; CDR3: CASQRGRSYEKLFF; DNA: TGTGCCTCCCAAAGGGGCAGATCTTATGAAAAACTGTTTTTT
V: TRBV6-5; size: NA; J: TRBJ2-3; D: TRBD1; CDR3: CASSYGAGGSTDTQYF; DNA: TGTGCCAGCAGTTACGGGGCAGGGGGCAGTACAGATACGCAGTATTTT
V: TRBV9; size: NA; J: TRBJ1-6; D: NA; CDR3: CASSAVNSPLHF; DNA: TGTGCCAGCAGCGCCGTCAATTCACCCCTCCACTTT
V: TRBV5-1; size: few; J: TRBJ1-6; D: TRBD1; CDR3: CASSFDRGQNSPLHF; DNA: TGCGCCAGCAGCTTCGACAGGGGGCAGAATTCACCCCTCCACTTT
V: TRBV13; size: NA; J: TRBJ2-3; D: TRBD2; CDR3: CASSGGGTSTDTQYF; DNA: TGTGCCAGCAGCGGCGGGGGGACTAGCACAGATACGCAGTATTTT
V: TRBV5-1; size: NA; J: TRBJ1-1; D: NA; CDR3: CASSGGSDLNTEAFF; DNA: TGCGCCAGCAGCGGTGGCAGTGATCTGAACACTGAAGCTTTCTTT
V: TRBV7-2; size: NA; J: TRBJ2-3; D: NA; CDR3: CASSLRGNRGYSTDTQYF; DNA: TGTGCCAGCAGCTTAAGGGGGAATAGGGGATATAGCACAGATACGCAGTATTTT
V: TRBV28; size: NA; J: TRBJ1-6; D: NA; CDR3: CASSPTTADNSPLHF; DNA: TGTGCCAGCAGCCCCACAACAGCAGATAATTCACCCCTCCACTTT
V: TRBV15; size: once; J: TRBJ1-5; D: TRBD1; CDR3: CATSRGSGQETIRNQPQHF; DNA: TGTGCCACCAGCAGAGGATCGGGACAGGAGACAATACGCAATCAGCCCCAGCATTTT
V: TRBV24-1; size: NA; J: TRBJ2-5; D: NA; CDR3: CATSLEGETQYF; DNA: TGTGCCACCAGTTTAGAGGGTGAGACCCAGTACTTC
V: TRBV4-2; size: NA; J: TRBJ2-7; D: TRBD1; CDR3: CASSQGVGGSYEQYF; DNA: TGTGCCAGCAGCCAAGGGGTAGGGGGCTCGTACGAGCAGTACTTC
V: TRBV11-3; size: NA; J: TRBJ2-2; D: TRBD2; CDR3: CASSLLAGGTGELFF; DNA: TGTGCCAGCAGCTTACTAGCGGGGGGCACCGGGGAGCTGTTTTTT
V: TRBV2; size: NA; J: TRBJ2-1; D: NA; CDR3: CASALAASYNEQFF; DNA: TGTGCCAGCGCACTAGCTGCATCCTACAATGAGCAGTTCTTC
V: TRBV3-1/TRBV3-2; size: NA; J: TRBJ2-3; D: TRBD2; CDR3: CASSPRRGGRDRTQYF; DNA: TGTGCCAGCAGCCCAAGACGGGGGGGCCGCGATCGTACGCAGTATTTT
V: TRBV9; size: NA; J: TRBJ2-7; D: TRBD1; CDR3: CASSARDRGSYEQYF; DNA: TGTGCCAGCAGCGCACGGGACAGGGGATCCTACGAGCAGTACTTC
V: TRBV27; size: NA; J: TRBJ1-6; D: TRBD1; CDR3: CASRKQGERNSPLHF; DNA: TGTGCCAGCAGGAAACAGGGGGAACGGAATTCACCCCTCCACTTT
V: TRBV5-1; size: NA; J: TRBJ2-7; D: TRBD1; CDR3: CASRKDRESYEQYF; DNA: TGCGCCAGCAGAAAGGACAGGGAATCCTACGAGCAGTACTTC
V: TRBV6-5; size: NA; J: TRBJ2-3; D: NA; CDR3: CASKERGLAADTQYF; DNA: TGTGCCAGCAAAGAGCGTGGGCTAGCTGCAGATACGCAGTATTTT
V: TRBV5-1; size: once; J: TRBJ1-1; D: NA; CDR3: CASSAQFRGGLAEAFF; DNA: TGCGCCAGCAGCGCCCAATTTCGGGGGGGTTTGGCTGAAGCTTTCTTT
V: TRBV6-5; size: NA; J: TRBJ2-5; D: NA; CDR3: CASSPVEGVGETQYF; DNA: TGTGCCAGCAGTCCCGTCGAGGGGGTGGGGGAGACCCAGTACTTC
V: TRBV18; size: NA; J: TRBJ2-3; D: TRBD2; CDR3: CASSWNPSGSTDTQYF; DNA: TGTGCCAGCTCATGGAACCCTAGCGGTAGCACAGATACGCAGTATTTT
V: TRBV21-1; size: NA; J: TRBJ1-5; D: NA; CDR3: CASLTQQGQPQHF; DNA: TGTGCCAGCTTAACCCAACAGGGTCAGCCCCAGCATTTT
V: TRBV5-6; size: NA; J: TRBJ1-2; D: TRBD1; CDR3: CASSLGQGAYGYTF; DNA: TGTGCCAGCAGCTTGGGTCAGGGGGCCTATGGCTACACCTTC
V: TRBV4-1; size: NA; J: TRBJ2-1; D: TRBD2; CDR3: CASSHPVSRAGEGSYNEQFF; DNA: TGCGCCAGCAGCCACCCCGTCAGCCGGGCGGGGGAGGGTTCGTACAATGAGCAGTTCTTC
V: TRBV2; size: NA; J: TRBJ2-4; D: NA; CDR3: CASSFQGRGQKHQYF; DNA: TGTGCCAGCAGTTTCCAGGGCCGAGGCCAAAAACATCAGTACTTC
V: TRBV18; size: NA; J: TRBJ1-5; D: NA; CDR3: CASSPDGVAQPQHF; DNA: TGTGCCAGCTCACCTGACGGAGTTGCTCAGCCCCAGCATTTT
V: TRBV5-6; size: NA; J: TRBJ1-1; D: TRBD1; CDR3: CASSSDRAPLPNTEAFF; DNA: TGTGCCAGCAGCTCAGACAGGGCGCCCCTGCCGAACACTGAAGCTTTCTTT
V: TRBV28; size: NA; J: TRBJ1-3; D: NA; CDR3: CATSGGGSGNTIYF; DNA: TGTGCCACTTCGGGGGGGGGCTCTGGAAACACCATATATTTT
V: TRBV5-4; size: NA; J: TRBJ2-1; D: NA; CDR3: CASSSGGGGPDNEQFF; DNA: TGTGCCAGCAGCTCCGGGGGCGGGGGTCCGGACAATGAGCAGTTCTTC
V: TRBV14; size: NA; J: TRBJ1-4; D: TRBD1; CDR3: CASSRSTGEGEKLFF; DNA: TGTGCCAGCAGCCGTTCGACAGGGGAGGGTGAAAAACTGTTTTTT
V: TRBV7-2; size: NA; J: TRBJ1-1; D: TRBD1; CDR3: CASSFALTGMNTEAFF; DNA: TGTGCCAGCAGCTTCGCCTTGACAGGGATGAACACTGAAGCTTTCTTT
V: TRBV11-2; size: NA; J: TRBJ1-3; D: NA; CDR3: CASSPGLGNTIYF; DNA: TGTGCCAGCAGCCCAGGGTTGGGAAACACCATATATTTT
V: TRBV5-6; size: once; J: TRBJ1-2; D: NA; CDR3: CASSLTGTDGYTF; DNA: TGTGCCAGCAGCTTGACAGGGACCGATGGCTACACCTTC
V: TRBV27; size: NA; J: TRBJ1-6; D: TRBD1; CDR3: CASSLKQGGSPLHF; DNA: TGTGCCAGCAGTTTAAAACAGGGGGGCTCACCCCTCCACTTT
V: TRBV5-4; size: NA; J: TRBJ1-2; D: NA; CDR3: CASSLGAADNYGYTF; DNA: TGTGCCAGCAGCTTGGGGGCAGCCGACAACTATGGCTACACCTTC
V: TRBV3-1/TRBV3-2; size: NA; J: TRBJ2-4; D: TRBD1; CDR3: CASSQGAQGTAKNIQYF; DNA: TGTGCCAGCAGCCAAGGAGCACAGGGGACAGCCAAAAACATTCAGTACTTC
V: TRBV10-3; size: NA; J: TRBJ2-7; D: TRBD2; CDR3: CAISVTGGEQYF; DNA: TGTGCCATCAGTGTAACGGGGGGCGAGCAGTACTTC
V: TRBV6-5; size: once; J: TRBJ2-7; D: TRBD1; CDR3: CASTRYRGTDEQYF; DNA: TGTGCCAGCACCCGATACAGGGGGACGGACGAGCAGTACTTC
V: TRBV9; size: NA; J: TRBJ1-2; D: TRBD1; CDR3: CASSGKTGVDYGYTF; DNA: TGTGCCAGCAGCGGAAAGACAGGGGTCGACTATGGCTACACCTTC
V: TRBV18; size: NA; J: TRBJ1-4; D: NA; CDR3: CASSPVLPNLIATNEKLFF; DNA: TGTGCCAGCTCACCCGTACTACCCAACTTAATTGCAACTAATGAAAAACTGTTTTTT
V: TRBV7-6; size: NA; J: TRBJ2-5; D: NA; CDR3: CASSLERGTGGTQYF; DNA: TGTGCCAGCAGCTTAGAAAGAGGGACCGGGGGGACCCAGTACTTC
V: TRBV7-2; size: NA; J: TRBJ1-5; D: TRBD1; CDR3: CASSLVGHRGSNQPQHF; DNA: TGTGCCAGCAGCTTAGTAGGCCACAGGGGAAGCAATCAGCCCCAGCATTTT
V: TRBV5-1; size: NA; J: TRBJ2-5; D: NA; CDR3: CASSLGSRRETQYF; DNA: TGCGCCAGCAGCTTGGGGTCTCGGAGGGAGACCCAGTACTTC
V: TRBV9; size: NA; J: TRBJ1-3; D: NA; CDR3: CASSARTGRGGNTIYF; DNA: TGTGCCAGCAGCGCAAGAACAGGGAGAGGAGGAAACACCATATATTTT
V: TRBV29-1; size: NA; J: TRBJ2-5; D: TRBD1; CDR3: CSAGTGGETQYF; DNA: TGCAGCGCCGGGACAGGGGGGGAGACCCAGTACTTC
V: TRBV14; size: NA; J: TRBJ1-2; D: TRBD1; CDR3: CASSLGTGTNGYTF; DNA: TGTGCCAGCAGCCTCGGGACAGGGACCAATGGCTACACCTTC
V: TRBV7-2; size: NA; J: TRBJ2-3; D: NA; CDR3: CASNQGLGASDTQYF; DNA: TGTGCCAGCAACCAGGGGCTAGGGGCGTCAGATACGCAGTATTTT